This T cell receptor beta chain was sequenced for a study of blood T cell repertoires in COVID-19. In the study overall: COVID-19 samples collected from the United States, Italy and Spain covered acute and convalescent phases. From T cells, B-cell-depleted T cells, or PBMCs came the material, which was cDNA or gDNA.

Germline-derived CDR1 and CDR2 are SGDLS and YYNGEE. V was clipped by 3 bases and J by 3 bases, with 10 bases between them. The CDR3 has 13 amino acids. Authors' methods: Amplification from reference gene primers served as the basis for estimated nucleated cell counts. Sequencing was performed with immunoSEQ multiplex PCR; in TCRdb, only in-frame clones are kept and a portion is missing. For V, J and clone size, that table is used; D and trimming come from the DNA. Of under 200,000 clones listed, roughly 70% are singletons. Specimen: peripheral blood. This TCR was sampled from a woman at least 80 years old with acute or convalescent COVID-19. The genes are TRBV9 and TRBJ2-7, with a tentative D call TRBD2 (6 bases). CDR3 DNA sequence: TGTGCCAGCAGCGGCGGGACCATCTACGAGCAGTACTTC. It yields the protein CASSGGTIYEQYF.